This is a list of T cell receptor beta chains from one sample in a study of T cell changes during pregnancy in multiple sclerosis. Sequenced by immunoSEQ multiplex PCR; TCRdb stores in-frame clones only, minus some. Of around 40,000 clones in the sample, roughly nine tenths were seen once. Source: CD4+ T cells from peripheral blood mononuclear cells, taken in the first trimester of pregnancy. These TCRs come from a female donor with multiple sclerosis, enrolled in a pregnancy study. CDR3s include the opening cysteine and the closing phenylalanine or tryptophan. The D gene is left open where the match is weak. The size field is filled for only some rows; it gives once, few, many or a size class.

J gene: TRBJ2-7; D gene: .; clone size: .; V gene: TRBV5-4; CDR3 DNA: TGTGCCAGCAGCTTGGCAGCGGTAGGGACCTACGAGCAGTACTTC; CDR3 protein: CASSLAAVGTYEQYF
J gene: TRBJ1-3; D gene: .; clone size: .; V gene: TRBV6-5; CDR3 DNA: TGTGCCAGCAGTTACTCATCAGGGGCCGGAAACACCATATATTTT; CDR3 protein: CASSYSSGAGNTIYF
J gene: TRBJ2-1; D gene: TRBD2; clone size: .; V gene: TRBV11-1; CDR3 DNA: TGTGCCAGCAGCTCACTAGCGGAAACCTACAATGAGCAGTTCTTC; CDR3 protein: CASSSLAETYNEQFF
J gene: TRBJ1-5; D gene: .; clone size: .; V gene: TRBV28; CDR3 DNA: TGTGCCAGCAATCGGGGGGGGGCGAGGGGCAATCAGCCCCAGCATTTT; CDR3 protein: CASNRGGARGNQPQHF
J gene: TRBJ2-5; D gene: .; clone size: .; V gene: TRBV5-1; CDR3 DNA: TGCGCCAGCAGCTTGGAAGGCGATCCACAGGAGACCCAGTACTTC; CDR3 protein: CASSLEGDPQETQYF
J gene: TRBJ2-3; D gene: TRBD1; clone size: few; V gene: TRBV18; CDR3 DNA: TGTGCCAGCTCACCGGGACAGGTTGGCACAGATACGCAGTATTTT; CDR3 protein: CASSPGQVGTDTQYF
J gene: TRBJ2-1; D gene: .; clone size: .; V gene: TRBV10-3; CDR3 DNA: TGTGCCACCAAGTGGGGGGGCGACGACAATGAGCAGTTCTTC; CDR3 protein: CATKWGGDDNEQFF
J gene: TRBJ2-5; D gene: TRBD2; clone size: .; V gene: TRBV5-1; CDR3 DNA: TGCGCCAGCAGCCCACCGGGACTAGCGCCTCAAGAGACCCAGTACTTC; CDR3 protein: CASSPPGLAPQETQYF
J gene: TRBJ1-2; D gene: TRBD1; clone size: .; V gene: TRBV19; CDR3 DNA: TGTGCCAGTAGTATGACAGGGTCGCACTATGGCTACACCTTC; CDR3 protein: CASSMTGSHYGYTF
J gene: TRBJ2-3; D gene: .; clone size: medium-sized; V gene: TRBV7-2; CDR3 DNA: TGTGCCAGCAGCTTAGTGCAGAGCACAGATACGCAGTATTTT; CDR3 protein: CASSLVQSTDTQYF
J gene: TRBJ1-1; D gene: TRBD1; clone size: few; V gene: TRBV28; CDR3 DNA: TGTGCCAGCAGCACGGGACAGGGAAAAGCTTTCTTT; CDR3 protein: CASSTGQGKAFF
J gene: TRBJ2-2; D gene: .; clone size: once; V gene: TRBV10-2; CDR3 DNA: TGCGCCAGCAGTGAGTACATAACCGGGGAGCTGTTTTTT; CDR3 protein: CASSEYITGELFF
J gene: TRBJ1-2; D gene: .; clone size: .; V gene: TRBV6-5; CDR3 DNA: TGTGCCAGCAGTTATTATCGGTCAGCCAGGGCGGATGGCTACACCTTC; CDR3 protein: CASSYYRSARADGYTF
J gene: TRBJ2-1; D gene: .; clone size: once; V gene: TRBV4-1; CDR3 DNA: TGCGCCAGCAGCCAGGGTTACAGGGTCAGCTCCTACAATGAGCAGTTCTTC; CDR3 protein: CASSQGYRVSSYNEQFF
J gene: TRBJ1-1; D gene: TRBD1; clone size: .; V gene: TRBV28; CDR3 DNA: TGTGCCAGCAGTTCGGGAGGACAGGGTTTGAACACTGAAGCTTTCTTT; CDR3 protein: CASSSGGQGLNTEAFF
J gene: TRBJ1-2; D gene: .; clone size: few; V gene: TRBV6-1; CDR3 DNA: TGTGCCAGCAGTGAAGGAGGGGGATCGGATGGCTACACCTTC; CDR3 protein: CASSEGGGSDGYTF
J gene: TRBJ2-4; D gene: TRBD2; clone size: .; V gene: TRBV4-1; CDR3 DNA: TGCGCCAGCAGCCAGCCCGGGGTAGCGGGGCCCTTAAACATTCAGTACTTC; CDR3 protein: CASSQPGVAGPLNIQYF
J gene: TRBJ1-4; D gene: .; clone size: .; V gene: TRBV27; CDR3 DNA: TGTGCCAGCACTGGGCGTCCTAATAATGAAAAACTGGTTTTT; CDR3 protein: CASTGRPNNEKLVF
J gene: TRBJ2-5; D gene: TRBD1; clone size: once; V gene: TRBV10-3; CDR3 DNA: TGTGCCATCAGCGGACAGGGTCAAGAGACCCAGTACTTC; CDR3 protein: CAISGQGQETQYF
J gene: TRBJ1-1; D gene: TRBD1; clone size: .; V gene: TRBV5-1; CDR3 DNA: TGCGCCAGCAGCTTGGGTACAGGGGGCACTGAAGCTTTCTTT; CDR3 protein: CASSLGTGGTEAFF
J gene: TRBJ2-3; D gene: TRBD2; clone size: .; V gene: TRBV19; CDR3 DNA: TGTGCCAGTTCCCAACTAGCGGGAGGGCCGGATACGCAGTATTTT; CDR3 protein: CASSQLAGGPDTQYF
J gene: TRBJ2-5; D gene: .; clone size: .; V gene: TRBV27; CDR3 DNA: TGTGCCAGCAGTTCGATCGTGAGTCAGGGGTTGGGAGAGACCCAGTACTTC; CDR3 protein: CASSSIVSQGLGETQYF
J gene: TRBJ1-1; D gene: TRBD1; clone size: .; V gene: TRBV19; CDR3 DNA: TGTGCCAGTGGCGGGACAGGGGGCCTTAACACTGAAGCTTTCTTT; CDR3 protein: CASGGTGGLNTEAFF
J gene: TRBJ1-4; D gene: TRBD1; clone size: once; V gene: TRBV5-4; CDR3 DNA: TGTGCCAGCAGCCCGGGACAGGGAATACAGAAACTGTTTTTT; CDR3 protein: CASSPGQGIQKLFF
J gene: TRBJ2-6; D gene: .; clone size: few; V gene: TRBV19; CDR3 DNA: TGTGCCAGTAGTAACGGCGGGGGCGGTGGGGCCAACGTCCTGACTTTC; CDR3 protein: CASSNGGGGGANVLTF
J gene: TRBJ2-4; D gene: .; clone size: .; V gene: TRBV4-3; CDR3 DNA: TGCGCCAGCAGCCGAGGGACTTTTTCGGAAGAAAACATTCAGTACTTC; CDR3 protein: CASSRGTFSEENIQYF
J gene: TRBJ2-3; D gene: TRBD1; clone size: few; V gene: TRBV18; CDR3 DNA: TGTGCCAGCTCACGCGGACAGGGGGCAGATACGCAGTATTTT; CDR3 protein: CASSRGQGADTQYF
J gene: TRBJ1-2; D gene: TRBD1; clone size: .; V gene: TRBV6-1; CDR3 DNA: TGTGCCAGCAGTGGGACAGGGGGCTACACCTTC; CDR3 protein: CASSGTGGYTF
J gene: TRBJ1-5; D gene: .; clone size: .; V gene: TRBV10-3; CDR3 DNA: TGTGCCATCAGTGAGTTCCAGACAGATAGCAATCAGCCCCAGCATTTT; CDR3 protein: CAISEFQTDSNQPQHF
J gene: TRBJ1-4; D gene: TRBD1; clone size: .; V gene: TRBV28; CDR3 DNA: TGTGCCAGCAGTTTACCCGACAGGGGGCGAGAAAAACTGTTTTTT; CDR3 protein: CASSLPDRGREKLFF
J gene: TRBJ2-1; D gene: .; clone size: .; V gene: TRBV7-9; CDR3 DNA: TGTGCCAGCAGCCTCCAGGGACAAAGAGACAATGAGCAGTTCTTC; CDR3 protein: CASSLQGQRDNEQFF
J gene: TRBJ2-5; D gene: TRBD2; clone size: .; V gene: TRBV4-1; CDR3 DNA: TGCGCCAGCAGCCGCAGAGCGGGAGAGAGGGAGACCCAGTACTTC; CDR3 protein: CASSRRAGERETQYF
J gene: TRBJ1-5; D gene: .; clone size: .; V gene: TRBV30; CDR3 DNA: TGTGCCTGGAGTCAGGTGAACAGGGGCAATCAGCCCCAGCATTTT; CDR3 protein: CAWSQVNRGNQPQHF
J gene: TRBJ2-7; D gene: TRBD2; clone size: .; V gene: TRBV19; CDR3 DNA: TGTGCCAGTAGTCCCCTAGCGGGACCCTCCTACGAGCAGTACTTC; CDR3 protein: CASSPLAGPSYEQYF
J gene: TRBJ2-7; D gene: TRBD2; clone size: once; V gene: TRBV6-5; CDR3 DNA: TGTGCCAGCAGCCTTAGCGGGGCTCCTTCCTACGAGCAGTACTTC; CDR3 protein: CASSLSGAPSYEQYF
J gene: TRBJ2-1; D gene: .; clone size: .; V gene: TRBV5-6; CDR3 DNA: TGTGCCAGCAGCTTCTACCTGAACTACAATGAGCAGTTCTTC; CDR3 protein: CASSFYLNYNEQFF
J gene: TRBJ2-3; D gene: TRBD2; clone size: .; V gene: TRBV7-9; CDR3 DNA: TGTGCCAGCAGCTTAATAGTTTGGCGGGAGGGGTCAGCAGATACGCAGTATTTT; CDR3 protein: CASSLIVWREGSADTQYF
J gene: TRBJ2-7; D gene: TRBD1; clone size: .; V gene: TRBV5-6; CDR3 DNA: TGTGCCAGCAGCTCTACCTGGGGGACAGACTCCTACGAGCAGTACTTC; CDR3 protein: CASSSTWGTDSYEQYF
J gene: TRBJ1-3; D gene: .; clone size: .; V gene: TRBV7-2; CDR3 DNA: TGTGCCAGCAGCCAGGGGCTGGTCTCTGGAAACACCATATATTTT; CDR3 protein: CASSQGLVSGNTIYF
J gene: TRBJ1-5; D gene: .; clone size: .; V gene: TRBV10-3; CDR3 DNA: TGTGCCATCAGTGGAGGTCGGGAGCCCCAGCATTTT; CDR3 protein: CAISGGREPQHF
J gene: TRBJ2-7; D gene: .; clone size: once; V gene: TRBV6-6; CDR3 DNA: TGTGCCAGCAGGAACGACAGGTACGAGCAGTACTTC; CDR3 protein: CASRNDRYEQYF
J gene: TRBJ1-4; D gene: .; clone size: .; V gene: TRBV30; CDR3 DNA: TGTGCCTGGAGTGCCTCTATAGGACACACGGCGGATTCAACTAATGAAAAACTGTTTTTT; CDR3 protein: CAWSASIGHTADSTNEKLFF
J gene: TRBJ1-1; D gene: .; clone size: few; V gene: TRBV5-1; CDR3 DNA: TGCGCCAGCACCGAGGGAGGAGCGAACACTGAAGCTTTCTTT; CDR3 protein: CASTEGGANTEAFF
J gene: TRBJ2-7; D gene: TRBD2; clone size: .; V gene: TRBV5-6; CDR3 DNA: TGTGCCAGCAGTTCTAGTAGACTAGCGGGCGCATACGAGCAGTACTTC; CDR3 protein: CASSSSRLAGAYEQYF
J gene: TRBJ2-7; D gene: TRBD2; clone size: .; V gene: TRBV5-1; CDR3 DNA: TGCGCCAGCAGCTTGGCCTGGTCCACCCTAGCGGGAACGGGCAACGAGCAGTACTTC; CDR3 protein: CASSLAWSTLAGTGNEQYF
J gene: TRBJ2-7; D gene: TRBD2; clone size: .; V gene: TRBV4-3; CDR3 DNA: TGCGCCAGCAGTAGAATAGCGGGAGACCTCGGGGCCTACGAGCAGTACTTC; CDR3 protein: CASSRIAGDLGAYEQYF
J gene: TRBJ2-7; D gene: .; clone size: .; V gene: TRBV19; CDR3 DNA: TGTGCCAGTGGGAGTTCGTACGAGCAGTACTTC; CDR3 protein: CASGSSYEQYF